This T cell receptor beta chain was retrieved from a study of cytomegalovirus exposure and HLA in healthy donors. PCR employed 60 Vbeta and 13 Jbeta primers. Repertoires were generated with immunoSEQ multiplex PCR, while TCRdb's copy carries only in-frame clones and drops some. Among around 190,000 clones listed, 9.5% were seen once. Per the germline V gene, CDR1 is KGHSH and CDR2 is LQKENI. V shed 6 bases and J 3 bases; nucleotides not matched to a gene: 8. This CDR3 is built from 15 residues. The sample holds a few counts of this clone. The sequence came from a woman in her twenties or thirties in good health and CMV-seropositive. J is TRBJ1-1 and V is TRBV18; 9 bases fit TRBD1. The sequenced material came from PBMCs. CDR3 DNA: TGTGCCAGCTCCCTCTACGACAGGGGGGACACTGAAGCTTTCTTT. Its protein product is CASSLYDRGDTEAFF.